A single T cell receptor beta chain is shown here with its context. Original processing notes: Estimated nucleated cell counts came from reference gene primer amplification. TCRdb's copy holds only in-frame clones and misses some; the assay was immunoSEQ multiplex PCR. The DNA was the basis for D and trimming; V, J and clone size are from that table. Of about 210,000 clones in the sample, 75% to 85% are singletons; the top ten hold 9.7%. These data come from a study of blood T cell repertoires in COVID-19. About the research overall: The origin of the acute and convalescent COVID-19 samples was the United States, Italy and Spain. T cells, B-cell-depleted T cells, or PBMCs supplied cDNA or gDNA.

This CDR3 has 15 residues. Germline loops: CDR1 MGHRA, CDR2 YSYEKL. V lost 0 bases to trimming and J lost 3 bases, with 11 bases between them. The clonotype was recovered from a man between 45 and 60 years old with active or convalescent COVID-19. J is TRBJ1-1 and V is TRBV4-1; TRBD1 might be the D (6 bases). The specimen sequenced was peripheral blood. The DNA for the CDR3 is TGCGCCAGCAGCCAAGATCCTAACAGGGACACTGAAGCTTTCTTT. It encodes CASSQDPNRDTEAFF.